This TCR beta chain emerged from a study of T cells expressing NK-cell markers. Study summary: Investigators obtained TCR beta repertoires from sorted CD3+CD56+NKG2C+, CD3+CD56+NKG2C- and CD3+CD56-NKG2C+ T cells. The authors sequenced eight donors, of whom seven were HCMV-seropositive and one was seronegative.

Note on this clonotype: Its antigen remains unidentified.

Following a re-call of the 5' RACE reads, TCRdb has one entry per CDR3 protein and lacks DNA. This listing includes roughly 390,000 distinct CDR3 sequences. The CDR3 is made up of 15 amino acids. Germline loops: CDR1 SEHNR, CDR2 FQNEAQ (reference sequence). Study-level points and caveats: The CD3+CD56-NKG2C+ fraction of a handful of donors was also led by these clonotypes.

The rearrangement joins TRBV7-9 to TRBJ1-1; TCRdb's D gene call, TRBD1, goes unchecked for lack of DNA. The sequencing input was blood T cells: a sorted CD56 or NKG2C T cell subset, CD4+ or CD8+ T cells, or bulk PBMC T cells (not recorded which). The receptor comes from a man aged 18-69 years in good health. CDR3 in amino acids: CASSLLGQGAGKAFF. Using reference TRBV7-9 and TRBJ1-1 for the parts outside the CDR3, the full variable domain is DTGVSQNPRHKITKRGQNVTFRCDPISEHNRLYWYRQTLGQGPEFLTYFQNEAQLEKSRLLSDRFSAERPKGSFSTLEIQRTEQGDSAMYLCASSLLGQGAGKAFFGQGTRLTVV.